A selection of T cell receptor beta chains follows, all from one sample in a study of T cells after posttransplantation cyclophosphamide. The method was immunoSEQ multiplex PCR; TCRdb's version includes in-frame clones alone and lacks a portion of them. The table lists roughly 12,000 clones, around 90% of them singletons. Here the sequenced sample was PBMCs, taken after allogeneic stem cell transplant with posttransplant cyclophosphamide. Receptors originate from a female patient in her thirties or forties who received an allogeneic stem cell transplant from an unrelated donor, was CMV-positive, and had no GVHD. Some T cells may originate from the graft donor. Both conserved end residues are part of each CDR3. The D gene is left open where the match is weak. Size is omitted from some rows. Given values are once, few, many or a class for expanded clones.

len	v_gene	j_gene	d_gene	abundance	CDR3aa	CDR3nt
14	TRBV29-1	TRBJ2-7	TRBD1	NA	CSVEILGQLYEQYF	TGCAGCGTTGAGATCCTGGGACAGCTCTACGAGCAGTACTTC
17	TRBV7-3	TRBJ2-7	NA	NA	CASRRMNQGVLQAKQYF	TGTGCCAGCAGGCGAATGAACCAGGGTGTATTACAGGCCAAGCAGTACTTC
15	TRBV5-4	TRBJ2-1	NA	NA	CASSLNRGAHNEQFF	TGTGCCAGCAGCTTAAACCGGGGGGCCCACAATGAGCAGTTCTTC
16	TRBV7-9	TRBJ2-1	NA	NA	CASSLAGSAAYNEQFF	TGTGCCAGCAGCTTAGCGGGGAGCGCCGCCTACAATGAGCAGTTCTTC
17	TRBV4-2	TRBJ1-4	TRBD1	NA	CASSRGRGGSLDEKLFF	TGTGCCAGCAGCCGGGGGAGAGGGGGCTCCTTGGATGAAAAACTGTTTTTT
12	TRBV27	TRBJ2-3	NA	NA	CASRAGTDTQYF	TGTGCCAGCAGGGCGGGCACAGATACGCAGTATTTT
13	TRBV5-1	TRBJ1-3	NA	NA	CASRAFSGNTIYF	TGCGCCAGCAGGGCTTTCTCTGGAAACACCATATATTTT
13	TRBV5-1	TRBJ2-7	NA	once	CASSSSNRDEQYF	TGCGCCAGCAGCTCCTCGAACAGGGACGAGCAGTACTTC
16	TRBV5-1	TRBJ2-7	NA	NA	CASSSSTPRIDYEQYF	TGCGCCAGCAGCTCCAGTACGCCTAGAATCGACTACGAGCAGTACTTC
13	TRBV10-1	TRBJ2-2	NA	NA	CASSVQGPGELFF	TGCGCCAGCAGCGTACAGGGCCCCGGGGAGCTGTTTTTT
17	TRBV10-1	TRBJ2-6	TRBD1	NA	CASSPGTGIPGANVLTF	TGCGCCAGCAGTCCCGGGACAGGGATCCCTGGGGCCAATGTCCTGACTTTC
14	TRBV6-6	TRBJ2-1	TRBD1	NA	CASSYPTGDNEQFF	TGTGCCAGCAGTTACCCTACAGGGGACAATGAGCAGTTCTTC
14	TRBV5-1	TRBJ2-2	NA	once	CASSLGKITGELFF	TGCGCCAGCAGCTTGGGTAAAATCACCGGGGAGCTGTTTTTT
14	TRBV25-1	TRBJ1-5	NA	NA	CASSDGVGNQPQHF	TGTGCCAGCAGTGACGGGGTGGGCAATCAGCCCCAGCATTTT
17	TRBV27	TRBJ2-7	NA	NA	CASSQQGMGPPTYEQYF	TGTGCCAGCAGTCAACAGGGAATGGGACCCCCAACCTACGAGCAGTACTTC
15	TRBV4-1	TRBJ2-7	TRBD1	once	CASSQAGQGGYEQYF	TGCGCCAGCAGCCAAGCGGGACAGGGGGGCTACGAGCAGTACTTC
15	TRBV11-3	TRBJ2-1	TRBD1	NA	CASSSPRTGGNEQFF	TGTGCCAGCAGCTCCCCAAGGACAGGGGGGAATGAGCAGTTCTTC
15	TRBV7-6	TRBJ2-5	NA	NA	CASSQWPGYQETQYF	TGTGCCAGCAGCCAATGGCCGGGGTACCAAGAGACCCAGTACTTC
15	TRBV30	TRBJ1-2	NA	NA	CAWTSGARSNYGYTF	TGTGCCTGGACTTCTGGGGCCCGGTCTAACTATGGCTACACCTTC
15	TRBV10-3	TRBJ2-3	NA	NA	CAISRGESSTDTQYF	TGTGCCATCAGTCGAGGAGAGTCTAGCACAGATACGCAGTATTTT
18	TRBV7-9	TRBJ2-5	TRBD2	NA	CASRRGGLAGGYQETQYF	TGTGCCAGCAGGCGAGGCGGGCTAGCGGGGGGATACCAAGAGACCCAGTACTTC
16	TRBV2	TRBJ2-1	TRBD1	once	CASPRGWDRGTNEQFF	TGTGCCAGCCCCAGGGGGTGGGACAGGGGAACCAATGAGCAGTTCTTC
14	TRBV18	TRBJ2-7	NA	NA	CASSPLRASYEQYF	TGTGCCAGCTCACCACTCAGGGCCTCCTACGAGCAGTACTTC
15	TRBV14	TRBJ2-7	NA	NA	CASSPQPVRSREQYF	TGTGCCAGCAGCCCTCAACCGGTACGGAGTAGGGAGCAGTACTTC
14	TRBV29-1	TRBJ2-2	TRBD1	NA	CSARDSANTGELFF	TGCAGCGCCCGGGACAGCGCGAACACCGGGGAGCTGTTTTTT
13	TRBV2	TRBJ2-7	TRBD2	few	CASRLALSYEQYF	TGTGCCAGCAGACTAGCGCTCTCCTACGAGCAGTACTTC
13	TRBV6-5	TRBJ1-2	NA	NA	CASSAYRKGGYTF	TGTGCCAGCAGTGCGTACAGGAAGGGTGGCTACACCTTC
15	TRBV6-1	TRBJ2-2	NA	NA	CASKVGATNTGELFF	TGTGCCAGCAAGGTAGGGGCGACGAACACCGGGGAGCTGTTTTTT
11	TRBV2	TRBJ2-5	NA	NA	CASSAQETQYF	TGTGCCAGCAGTGCACAAGAGACCCAGTACTTC
16	TRBV7-9	TRBJ1-6	TRBD1	NA	CASSLGTGVYNSPLHF	TGTGCCAGCAGCTTAGGAACAGGGGTTTATAATTCACCCCTCCACTTT
14	TRBV16	TRBJ2-6	NA	NA	CASSPMSGANVLTF	TGTGCCAGCAGCCCAATGTCTGGGGCCAACGTCCTGACTTTC
17	TRBV7-8	TRBJ2-7	TRBD2	NA	CASSWGRRGGFSYEQYF	TGTGCCAGCAGCTGGGGTAGGCGGGGGGGCTTCTCCTACGAGCAGTACTTC
16	TRBV28	TRBJ1-5	NA	NA	CASSSQSGLSNQPQHF	TGTGCCAGCAGTTCACAATCGGGACTTAGCAATCAGCCCCAGCATTTT
18	TRBV6-1	TRBJ1-5	NA	NA	CASSEAGKRIYSNQPQHF	TGTGCCAGCAGTGAGGCAGGGAAGAGGATCTATAGCAATCAGCCCCAGCATTTT
13	TRBV29-1	TRBJ2-7	TRBD1	once	CSVGTGTLYEQYF	TGCAGCGTTGGGACAGGGACCCTCTACGAGCAGTACTTC
14	TRBV9	TRBJ1-1	TRBD1	NA	CASSGDREDTEAFF	TGTGCCAGCAGTGGGGACAGGGAGGACACTGAAGCTTTCTTT
17	TRBV7-9	TRBJ1-3	NA	NA	CASSLGARVGFGNTIYF	TGTGCCAGCAGCTTAGGAGCTCGGGTTGGTTTCGGAAACACCATATATTTT
15	TRBV18	TRBJ1-4	NA	NA	CASSPGGARREKLFF	TGTGCCAGCTCACCAGGGGGGGCAAGGCGTGAAAAACTGTTTTTT
17	TRBV5-1	TRBJ1-2	TRBD1	once	CASSPDGDRAPHYGYTF	TGCGCCAGCAGCCCGGACGGTGACAGGGCTCCCCACTATGGCTACACCTTC
18	TRBV18	TRBJ2-2	TRBD1	NA	CASSPLNSGTGNTGELFF	TGTGCCAGCTCACCACTGAACTCCGGGACAGGGAACACCGGGGAGCTGTTTTTT
14	TRBV28	TRBJ1-2	TRBD1	NA	CASSLSRGNYGYTF	TGTGCCAGCAGTTTATCCAGGGGGAACTATGGCTACACCTTC
14	TRBV5-1	TRBJ2-5	TRBD1	NA	CASSSGTDQETQYF	TGCGCCAGCAGCTCCGGGACAGACCAAGAGACCCAGTACTTC
17	TRBV10-3	TRBJ2-6	TRBD1	NA	CAISPGTGGSGANVLTF	TGTGCCATCAGCCCCGGGACAGGAGGCTCTGGGGCCAACGTCCTGACTTTC
17	TRBV11-2	TRBJ2-1	TRBD1	NA	CASSLGSGGQGGDEQFF	TGTGCCAGCAGCTTAGGCTCGGGGGGACAGGGCGGCGATGAGCAGTTCTTC
19	TRBV28	TRBJ2-3	TRBD2	once	CASRRLAGGPRRIRDTQYF	TGTGCCAGCAGAAGACTAGCGGGGGGGCCGAGGAGGATAAGAGATACGCAGTATTTT
15	TRBV4-1	TRBJ2-1	NA	NA	CASSQVSVTYNEQFF	TGCGCCAGCAGCCAGGTGAGCGTAACCTACAATGAGCAGTTCTTC
15	TRBV6-6	TRBJ1-3	NA	NA	CASQRPGNSGNTIYF	TGTGCCAGCCAGCGTCCCGGGAACTCTGGAAACACCATATATTTT
13	TRBV27	TRBJ1-4	NA	NA	CASRFRGAEKLFF	TGTGCCAGCAGGTTCAGGGGTGCGGAAAAACTGTTTTTT
16	TRBV18	TRBJ1-5	NA	NA	CASSPIGGPLHQPQHF	TGTGCCAGCTCCCCTATTGGGGGCCCTCTTCATCAGCCCCAGCATTTT